The 31 T cell receptor beta chains below come from one sample, sequenced in a study of cytomegalovirus exposure and HLA in healthy donors. The PCR had 60 Vbeta and 13 Jbeta primers. Sequencing was performed with immunoSEQ multiplex PCR; in TCRdb, only in-frame clones are kept and a portion is missing. Seen here are 170,000 or so clones, under 90% observed once, and the top ten hold under 5%. Sequenced input: PBMCs. The receptor set was obtained from a man younger than 35 in good health and CMV-seronegative.

This rearrangement joins TRBV14 to TRBJ2-5, with D perhaps matching TRBD2 (6 bases). The CDR3 totals 11 residues. Germline V gene data show CDR1 as SGHDN and CDR2 as FVKESK. Trimming shortened V by 3 bases and J by 8 bases, and 7 bases separated the two germline ends. This CDR3 is CASSQGGTQYF. DNA for the CDR3: TGTGCCAGCAGCCAGGGGGGAACCCAGTACTTC. Based on the CDR3 plus reference TRBV14 and TRBJ2-5, the full variable domain is EAGVTQFPSHSVIEKGQTVTLRCDPISGHDNLYWYRRVMGKEIKFLLHFVKESKQDESGMPNNRFLAERTGGTYSTLKVQPAELEDSGVYFCASSQGGTQYFGPGTRLLVL.

The J gene is TRBJ2-5, the V gene TRBV7-9, with 8 bases that match TRBD1. This CDR3 has 15 amino acids. Germline CDR1 SEHNR, CDR2 FQNEAQ (reference sequence). The V gene end was trimmed by 5 bases and the J gene end by 5 bases; junction bases not matched to a gene: 10. Written as DNA, the CDR3 is TGTGCCAGCAGCACATGGACAGGGCATGTCGAGACCCAGTACTTC. Its protein product is CASSTWTGHVETQYF.

This clone was seen only a few times. V usage is TRBV12-5 and J usage is TRBJ2-2; D is unresolved. Germline V CDR1 and CDR2: LGHNT, FRNRAP. V lost 3 bases, J lost 8 bases, and 4 bases lay in between. The CDR3 extends over 11 amino acids. The CDR3 sequence is CASGFGGELFF. CDR3 in DNA: TGTGCTAGTGGTTTCGGGGGGGAGCTGTTTTTT.

The chain uses TRBV2 and TRBJ1-2; 7 bases line up with TRBD1. CDR3 length: 15 residues. The ends lost 5 bases at V and 4 bases at J; junction bases unmatched: 10. CDR1 is SNHLY, CDR2 FYNNEI, per germline. DNA of the CDR3: TGTGCCAGCAGTCGTGACAGGGCACAGGGCTATGGCTACACCTTC. Residues: CASSRDRAQGYGYTF.

The rearrangement joins TRBV13 to TRBJ2-5; 8 positions agree with TRBD1. V shed 2 bases and J 0 bases; nucleotides not matched to a gene: 17. This CDR3 contains 20 residues. Germline CDR1 PRHDT, CDR2 FYEKMQ (reference sequence). The CDR3 sequence: CASSLFRGAGTGTYQETQYF. CDR3 coding DNA: TGTGCCAGCAGCTTATTCCGGGGTGCGGGGACAGGAACGTACCAAGAGACCCAGTACTTC.

The CDR3 region has the DNA TGTGCCAGCAGCCCGGGAGGGGGGGCGGGGAATGAGCAGTTCTTC. Translating it yields CASSPGGGAGNEQFF. V is TRBV7-2 and J is TRBJ2-1; 8 bases line up with TRBD2. V was clipped by 5 bases and J by 7 bases; unmatched bases: 10. The germline V gene encodes CDR1 SGHTA and CDR2 FQGNSA. The CDR3 sequence is 15 residues long. Based on the CDR3 plus reference TRBV7-2 and TRBJ2-1, the full variable domain is GAGVSQSPSNKVTEKGKDVELRCDPISGHTALYWYRQSLGQGLEFLIYFQGNSAPDKSGLPSDRFSAERTGGSVSTLTIQRTQQEDSAVYLCASSPGGGAGNEQFFGPGTRLTVL.

The chain is built from TRBV9 and TRBJ1-6; TRBD1 is a possible D gene (5 bases). The ends were cut back, 2 bases at V and 4 bases at J, with 7 bases in the middle. Germline CDR1 is SGDLS and CDR2 is YYNGEE. The CDR3 totals 14 residues. The CDR3 DNA reads as TGTGCCAGCAGCGTCGGGACTTATAATTCACCCCTCCACTTT. Its translation: CASSVGTYNSPLHF.

This clone came up once. This chain uses TRBV28 with TRBJ1-2; 8 bases fit TRBD1. V lost 5 bases and J lost 3; bases outside the gene matches: 8. Per the germline V gene, CDR1 is MDHEN and CDR2 is SYDVKM. The CDR3 length is 15 residues. The CDR3 spells CASSVAGGADYGYTF. Written as DNA, the CDR3 is TGTGCCAGCAGTGTAGCAGGGGGCGCAGACTATGGCTACACCTTC.

The V and J genes are TRBV12-5 and TRBJ2-5; 10 positions agree with TRBD1. The CDR3 has 15 amino acids. Trimming took 4 bases from V and 5 from J; bases not matched to a gene: 7. Germline V gene data show CDR1 as LGHNT and CDR2 as FRNRAP. In nucleotides, the CDR3 is TGTGCTAGTGGTTCGGGGACAGGGGTTTTCGAGACCCAGTACTTC. It yields the protein CASGSGTGVFETQYF.

This chain links TRBV7-2 with TRBJ2-4; 8 bases are shared with TRBD1. The length of the CDR3 is 15 residues. V lost 3 bases and J lost 2; bases outside the gene matches: 3. The germline CDR1 and CDR2 sequences are SGHTA and FQGNSA. CDR3 region: CASSFQGATKNIQYF. The CDR3 region has the DNA TGTGCCAGCAGCTTTCAGGGGGCGACCAAAAACATTCAGTACTTC.

The genes are TRBV4-1 and TRBJ2-7, with 7 nucleotides matching TRBD2. CDR1 and CDR2 (germline): MGHRA, YSYEKL. V was clipped by 1 base and J by 2 bases; unmatched bases: 2. This CDR3 contains 14 residues. CDR3 loop: CASSQGGGAYEQYF. The CDR3 coding sequence is TGCGCCAGCAGCCAAGGGGGGGGTGCCTACGAGCAGTACTTC.

The chain is built from TRBV5-5 and TRBJ2-7; D may be TRBD1 (5 bases). The CDR3 runs to 14 residues. V was shortened by 2 bases and J by 7 bases, with 16 bases between the two germline ends. Germline CDR1 reads SGHKS; CDR2 reads YYEKEE (reference sequence). CDR3 bases: TGTGCCAGCAGCTTTGGGCAGGGCGGTGTTGAGCAGTACTTC. Amino acids: CASSFGQGGVEQYF. Full variable domain (remainder filled in from reference TRBV5-5 and TRBJ2-7): DAGVTQSPTHLIKTRGQQVTLRCSPISGHKSVSWYQQVLGQGPQFIFQYYEKEERGRGNFPDRFSARQFPNYSSELNVNALLLGDSALYLCASSFGQGGVEQYFGPGTRLTVT.

This sequence joins TRBV7-9 and TRBJ2-3; a weak D match, TRBD1 (5 bases). V was trimmed by 1 base and J by 1 base, leaving 12 bases between them. Per the germline V gene, CDR1 is SEHNR and CDR2 is FQNEAQ (reference sequence). CDR3 length equals 16 residues. CDR3 residues: CASSLDPGQGTDTQYF. Written as DNA, the CDR3 is TGTGCCAGCAGCTTAGATCCCGGACAAGGCACAGATACGCAGTATTTT.

Only a few counts were recorded for this clone. The CDR3 sequence is CASSYTPANYEQYF. In DNA, the CDR3 is TGTGCCAGCAGTTACACTCCCGCTAACTACGAGCAGTACTTC. V and J are TRBV6-6 and TRBJ2-7; D uncertain. The V gene lost 2 bases and the J gene lost 3 bases, with 11 bases spanning the gap. The germline CDR1 and CDR2 sequences are MNHNY and SVGAGI (reference sequence). The CDR3 is 14 residues long.

The chain employs TRBV2 and TRBJ1-5, with 8 bases lining up with TRBD1. Trimming at V came to 6 bases and at J to 5 bases, leaving 3 bases not matched to a gene. Looked up from germline, CDR1 is SNHLY and CDR2 is FYNNEI. The CDR3 consists of 13 residues. The chain's CDR3 is CASSRGQDQPQHF. CDR3 nucleotide sequence: TGTGCCAGCAGCAGGGGGCAGGATCAGCCCCAGCATTTT.

This clone was observed once. The chain has TRBV18 and TRBJ2-5; the match to TRBD1 covers 7 bases. Looked up from germline, CDR1 is KGHSH and CDR2 is LQKENI. The CDR3 loop spans 16 amino acids. Trimming at V came to 3 bases and at J to 2 bases, leaving 9 bases not matched to a gene. DNA of the CDR3: TGTGCCAGCTCACCCTTCCGGAGACAGGGACAAGAGACCCAGTACTTC. This translates into CASSPFRRQGQETQYF.

The chain couples TRBV7-8 to TRBJ2-3; no reliable D call. Germline assignment: CDR1 SGHVS and CDR2 FQNEAQ. CDR3 size: 15 residues. V was shortened by 2 bases and J by 2 bases, with 11 bases between the two germline ends. The CDR3 loop reads CASSLIWRFTDTQYF. For the CDR3, the DNA is TGTGCCAGCAGCTTAATATGGCGGTTCACAGATACGCAGTATTTT. The full variable domain, rest sourced from reference TRBV7-8 and TRBJ2-3, is GAGVSQSPRYKVAKRGQDVALRCDPISGHVSLFWYQQALGQGPEFLTYFQNEAQLDKSGLPSDRFFAERPEGSVSTLKIQRTQQEDSAVYLCASSLIWRFTDTQYFGPGTRLTVL.

This clone is a singleton in its sample. This sequence joins TRBV4-2 and TRBJ1-2; the D is unclear. Trimming left V 0 bases short and J 8 bases short, with 10 bases between. The CDR3 is made up of 13 amino acids. CDR1 LGHNA and CDR2 YNFKEQ come from the germline V gene. The CDR3 sequence is CASSQDLRRGYTF. CDR3 DNA sequence: TGTGCCAGCAGCCAAGATCTCCGGCGGGGCTACACCTTC.

The rearrangement uses TRBV6-6 and TRBJ2-1; D might be TRBD1 (6 bases). V was trimmed by 6 bases and J by 11 bases, leaving 14 bases between them. The CDR3 totals 12 residues. The germline gives CDR1 MNHNY, CDR2 SVGAGI (reference sequence). The CDR3 coding sequence is TGTGCCAGCAGACTGGACAGCTCTCAGCAGTTCTTC. Translation: CASRLDSSQQFF.

The chain is built from TRBV5-3 and TRBJ2-3, with 9 nucleotides matching TRBD1. TRBV5-3 is designated an ORF whose function remains uncertain. The CDR3 has 15 amino acids. The V and J ends lost 3 bases and 4 bases, in that order; junction bases with no gene match: 6. CDR3 protein: CARSYRQGGADTQYF. DNA of the CDR3: TGTGCCAGAAGCTACCGACAGGGGGGTGCAGATACGCAGTATTTT.

In its sample, this clone was seen once. The V gene is TRBV19, the J gene TRBJ1-5; D is ambiguous. Germline CDR1 and CDR2: LNHDA and SQIVND (reference sequence). Trimming stripped 3 bases from V and 5 bases from J, with 11 bases between. This CDR3 is 14 amino acids long. CDR3 protein: CASSIPVEHQPQHF. The CDR3 bases are TGTGCCAGTAGTATTCCGGTGGAGCATCAGCCCCAGCATTTT.

The chain has TRBV9 and TRBJ2-3; D not resolved. CDR3 length: 11 amino acids. Trimming cost V 4 bases and J 3 bases, with 3 bases left between them. Germline assignment: CDR1 SGDLS and CDR2 YYNGEE. Written as DNA, the CDR3 is TGTGCCAGCAGCCAAACAGATACGCAGTATTTT. It encodes CASSQTDTQYF.

The V call is TRBV7-2, the J call TRBJ2-5, with unresolved D. Trimming pared 0 bases from V and 0 bases from J, leaving 8 bases between. The germline V gene encodes CDR1 SGHTA and CDR2 FQGNSA. The CDR3 length is 15 residues. The CDR3 region has the DNA TGTGCCAGCAGCTTAGCGTGGGCAGACCAAGAGACCCAGTACTTC. Protein: CASSLAWADQETQYF.

The chain carries TRBV19 and TRBJ1-1; TRBD1 matches 7 bases. In germline, CDR1 is LNHDA, CDR2 SQIVND (reference sequence). This CDR3 has 10 amino acids. With 10 bases clipped from V and 8 bases from J, the junction kept 4 bases outside the gene matches. CDR3 amino acids: CATGGQEAFF. The CDR3 coding sequence is TGTGCCACAGGGGGACAGGAAGCTTTCTTT.

The rearrangement uses TRBV25-1 and TRBJ2-7; D is unclear. Trimming shortened V by 3 bases and J by 4 bases, and 7 bases separated the two germline ends. Germline values: CDR1 MGHDK, CDR2 SYGVNS. This CDR3 is built from 12 residues. CDR3 loop: CASSEVTYEQYF. Written as DNA, the CDR3 is TGTGCCAGCAGTGAGGTTACTTACGAGCAGTACTTC.

Concerning this clone: This same CDR3 is encoded by further DNA sequences in the sample. The chain joins TRBV5-1 to TRBJ2-3; tentative D call: TRBD2 (5 bases). Trimming cost V 4 bases and J 3 bases, with 6 bases left between them. This CDR3 is built from 12 residues. Germline values: CDR1 SGHRS, CDR2 YFSETQ. In DNA form, the CDR3 reads TGCGCCAGCAGCCCGGGGACAGATACGCAGTATTTT. Its translation is CASSPGTDTQYF.

J is TRBJ2-7 and V is TRBV14; TRBD2 might be the D (5 bases). CDR1 and CDR2 (germline): SGHDN, FVKESK. Deletions cut 2 bases from V and 7 bases from J, with 21 bases between. The CDR3 loop spans 16 amino acids. This chain's CDR3 is CASSQNRAGDRDEQYF. As DNA, the CDR3 is TGTGCCAGCAGCCAAAACCGGGCTGGGGATCGGGATGAGCAGTACTTC.

CDR3 region: CASSLVGTLGYEQYF. The CDR3 DNA follows: TGTGCCAGCAGCTTGGTTGGTACTCTCGGGTACGAGCAGTACTTC. The chain joins TRBV5-6 to TRBJ2-7; D is uncertain. The germline V gene encodes CDR1 SGHDT and CDR2 YYEEEE. V was cut by 0 bases and J by 4 bases, with 14 bases left in between. This CDR3 spans 15 amino acids.

This rearrangement joins TRBV18 to TRBJ2-5; D unresolved. There are 13 residues in the CDR3. CDR1 and CDR2 from the germline V gene are KGHSH and LQKENI. Trimming cost V 3 bases and J 3 bases, with 8 bases left between them. The CDR3: CASSPYGEETQYF. CDR3 DNA: TGTGCCAGCTCACCTTACGGAGAAGAGACCCAGTACTTC. Variable domain in full (rest from reference TRBV18 and TRBJ2-5): NAGVMQNPRHLVRRRGQEARLRCSPMKGHSHVYWYRQLPEEGLKFMVYLQKENIIDESGMPKERFSAEFPKEGPSILRIQQVVRGDSAAYFCASSPYGEETQYFGPGTRLLVL.

V gene TRBV5-1 combines with J gene TRBJ2-7, with D tentatively TRBD1 (5 bases). The CDR3 is 15 residues long. Trimming pared 4 bases from V and 0 bases from J, leaving 14 bases between. Per germline, CDR1 SGHRS and CDR2 YFSETQ. The CDR3 protein is CASSLGQPSSYEQYF. Written as DNA, the CDR3 is TGCGCCAGCAGCCTTGGACAACCGTCCTCCTACGAGCAGTACTTC.

The chain employs TRBV11-2 and TRBJ2-7, with TRBD1 as a possible D gene (6 bases). CDR1 SGHAT and CDR2 FQNNGV come from the germline V gene. Trimming pared 4 bases from V and 1 base from J, leaving 17 bases between. The CDR3 extends over 16 amino acids. The CDR3 here is CASSSLTWGQSYEQYF. The CDR3 coding sequence is TGTGCCAGCAGCTCACTCACTTGGGGACAATCCTACGAGCAGTACTTC.